This record concerns one TCR beta chain sequence. Data came from immunoSEQ multiplex PCR; TCRdb stores just in-frame clones and leaves some out. The sample has roughly 200,000 clones, 86% seen once. This sample is drawn from a study of blood T cell repertoires in COVID-19. About the research overall: T cells, B-cell-depleted T cells, or PBMCs provided the cDNA or gDNA that served as material.

Cohorts were assigned according to the clinical history that participants reported. Contact with a PCR-confirmed or clinician-diagnosed COVID-19 case occurred within 2 weeks of entry. This TCR was sampled from a woman between 25 and 40 years old who had been exposed to COVID-19. The sequenced sample was PBMCs or T cells enriched from blood (not recorded which).

The CDR3 sequence is CAIPTGVTGELFF. In DNA, the CDR3 is TGTGCCATCCCGACAGGGGTCACCGGGGAGCTGTTTTTT. V usage is TRBV6-5 and J usage is TRBJ2-2; 8 bases agree with TRBD1. CDR3 size: 13 residues. Germline V gives CDR1 MNHEY, CDR2 SVGAGI. Unmatched junction bases numbered 5, after V lost 10 bases and J lost 4 bases.